A selection of T cell receptor beta chains follows, all from one sample in a study of CD8 T cells in Susac syndrome. MiXCR, applied by TCRdb to the immunoSEQ multiplex PCR reads, yields one record per CDR3 protein. The sample has some 130,000 distinct CDR3 sequences; about 90% are singletons. Source material: CD8+ T cells from PBMCs. Receptors were obtained from a human donor with multiple sclerosis. The CDR3 runs from the conserved cysteine through the conserved F or W. A D gene is named only where the DNA matches it firmly. Not every row has a clone size; where given, it reads once, few, many or a size class.

V gene: TRBV12-3/TRBV12-4
D gene: TRBD2
J gene: TRBJ2-1
clone size: -
CDR3 protein: CASRPTSGGSNEQFF
CDR3 DNA: TGTGCCAGCAGACCCACTAGCGGAGGTTCAAATGAGCAGTTCTTC

V gene: TRBV20-1
D gene: -
J gene: TRBJ2-7
clone size: -
CDR3 protein: CSVREGYEQYF
CDR3 DNA: TGCAGTGTTCGGGAAGGGTACGAGCAGTACTTC

V gene: TRBV20-1
D gene: -
J gene: TRBJ2-1
clone size: -
CDR3 protein: CSASWDTAGRSYNEQFF
CDR3 DNA: TGCAGTGCTAGCTGGGACACGGCGGGAAGGTCCTACAATGAGCAGTTCTTC

V gene: TRBV7-9
D gene: -
J gene: TRBJ2-7
clone size: -
CDR3 protein: CASSSWTENSYEQYF
CDR3 DNA: TGTGCCAGCAGCTCTTGGACAGAGAACTCCTACGAGCAGTACTTC

V gene: TRBV6-5
D gene: -
J gene: TRBJ1-5
clone size: -
CDR3 protein: CASSVADHQPQHF
CDR3 DNA: TGTGCCAGCAGCGTAGCGGACCACCAGCCCCAGCATTTT

V gene: TRBV29-1
D gene: TRBD1
J gene: TRBJ2-1
clone size: -
CDR3 protein: CSVEEGDRGIYNEQFF
CDR3 DNA: TGCAGCGTTGAAGAGGGGGACAGGGGCATCTACAATGAGCAGTTCTTC

V gene: TRBV7-9
D gene: TRBD1
J gene: TRBJ1-2
clone size: -
CDR3 protein: CASSDREGGYTF
CDR3 DNA: TGTGCCAGCAGCGACAGGGAAGGCGGCTACACCTTC

V gene: TRBV7-9
D gene: -
J gene: TRBJ1-1
clone size: -
CDR3 protein: CASSRNTEAFF
CDR3 DNA: TGTGCCAGCAGCCGAAACACTGAAGCTTTCTTT

V gene: TRBV20-1
D gene: -
J gene: TRBJ2-1
clone size: -
CDR3 protein: CSLGAYNEQFF
CDR3 DNA: TGCAGTCTGGGGGCCTACAATGAGCAGTTCTTC

V gene: TRBV2
D gene: TRBD1
J gene: TRBJ1-2
clone size: -
CDR3 protein: CARGGEDYGYTF
CDR3 DNA: TGTGCCAGAGGGGGCGAGGACTATGGCTACACCTTC

V gene: TRBV7-9
D gene: -
J gene: TRBJ2-2
clone size: -
CDR3 protein: CASSLQLGDTGELFF
CDR3 DNA: TGTGCCAGCAGCTTACAATTAGGGGACACCGGGGAGCTGTTTTTT

V gene: TRBV4-1
D gene: -
J gene: TRBJ2-7
clone size: -
CDR3 protein: CASSPGDRPEQYF
CDR3 DNA: TGCGCCAGCAGCCCGGGAGACCGCCCTGAGCAGTACTTC

V gene: TRBV6-6
D gene: -
J gene: TRBJ2-3
clone size: -
CDR3 protein: CASSYSMDETQYF
CDR3 DNA: TGTGCCAGCAGTTACTCGATGGATGAGACGCAGTATTTT

V gene: TRBV4-3
D gene: -
J gene: TRBJ2-1
clone size: -
CDR3 protein: CASSSHRVHNEQFF
CDR3 DNA: TGCGCCAGCAGCTCCCACAGGGTCCACAATGAGCAGTTCTTC

V gene: TRBV24-1
D gene: -
J gene: TRBJ2-2
clone size: -
CDR3 protein: CATTGSANTGELFF
CDR3 DNA: TGTGCCACCACGGGGTCCGCGAACACCGGGGAGCTGTTTTTT

V gene: TRBV12-3/TRBV12-4
D gene: TRBD1
J gene: TRBJ2-3
clone size: -
CDR3 protein: CASSSGTGMTDTQYF
CDR3 DNA: TGTGCCAGCAGTTCCGGGACAGGGATGACAGATACGCAGTATTTT

V gene: TRBV4-1
D gene: TRBD2
J gene: TRBJ2-7
clone size: -
CDR3 protein: CASSQGSGLEEQYF
CDR3 DNA: TGCGCCAGCAGCCAAGGATCCGGACTAGAGGAGCAGTACTTC

V gene: TRBV9
D gene: -
J gene: TRBJ2-2
clone size: -
CDR3 protein: CASSVGTTDRGELFF
CDR3 DNA: TGTGCCAGCAGCGTAGGGACCACGGATCGCGGGGAGCTGTTTTTT

V gene: TRBV5-1
D gene: TRBD2
J gene: TRBJ2-7
clone size: -
CDR3 protein: CASSFGTSGDSYEQYF
CDR3 DNA: TGCGCCAGCAGCTTCGGGACTAGCGGGGACTCCTACGAGCAGTACTTC

V gene: TRBV27
D gene: -
J gene: TRBJ1-1
clone size: once
CDR3 protein: CASSSDSDWNTEAFF
CDR3 DNA: TGTGCCAGCAGTTCGGACAGCGATTGGAACACTGAAGCTTTCTTT

V gene: TRBV10-2
D gene: -
J gene: TRBJ1-4
clone size: -
CDR3 protein: CASSDDEGLNEKLFF
CDR3 DNA: TGCGCCAGCAGTGATGATGAGGGACTAAATGAAAAACTGTTTTTT

V gene: TRBV19
D gene: -
J gene: TRBJ1-5
clone size: once
CDR3 protein: CASSPQGSLWGPQHF
CDR3 DNA: TGTGCCAGTAGCCCTCAGGGAAGCCTGTGGGGGCCCCAGCATTTT

V gene: TRBV7-9
D gene: -
J gene: TRBJ1-1
clone size: once
CDR3 protein: CASSPRSSGGVDTEAFF
CDR3 DNA: TGTGCCAGCAGCCCCCGCTCCTCGGGGGGTGTGGACACTGAAGCTTTCTTT

V gene: TRBV12-3/TRBV12-4
D gene: -
J gene: TRBJ1-2
clone size: -
CDR3 protein: CASSFPGFYGYTF
CDR3 DNA: TGTGCCAGCAGTTTTCCGGGTTTTTACGGCTACACCTTC

V gene: TRBV19
D gene: -
J gene: TRBJ2-1
clone size: -
CDR3 protein: CASGWDEQFF
CDR3 DNA: TGTGCCAGTGGTTGGGATGAGCAGTTCTTC

V gene: TRBV9
D gene: TRBD1
J gene: TRBJ1-1
clone size: -
CDR3 protein: CASSVAGGWTEAFF
CDR3 DNA: TGTGCCAGCAGCGTAGCAGGGGGGTGGACTGAAGCTTTCTTT

V gene: TRBV7-9
D gene: -
J gene: TRBJ1-4
clone size: -
CDR3 protein: CASSSRTDEKLFF
CDR3 DNA: TGTGCCAGCAGCTCCAGGACAGATGAAAAACTGTTTTTT

V gene: TRBV10-3
D gene: -
J gene: TRBJ2-7
clone size: -
CDR3 protein: CAISGTEDLYEQYF
CDR3 DNA: TGTGCCATCAGTGGAACGGAGGACCTTTACGAGCAGTACTTC

V gene: TRBV5-1
D gene: TRBD1
J gene: TRBJ1-1
clone size: -
CDR3 protein: CASSLQGAVMNTEAFF
CDR3 DNA: TGCGCCAGCAGCTTGCAGGGGGCGGTTATGAACACTGAAGCTTTCTTT

V gene: TRBV6-1
D gene: -
J gene: TRBJ2-4
clone size: -
CDR3 protein: CATDGEKIAKNIQYF
CDR3 DNA: TGTGCCACGGACGGGGAAAAAATAGCCAAAAACATTCAGTACTTC

V gene: TRBV4-1
D gene: -
J gene: TRBJ2-3
clone size: -
CDR3 protein: CASSQDGEESTDTQYF
CDR3 DNA: TGCGCCAGCAGCCAAGATGGGGAAGAGAGCACAGATACGCAGTATTTT

V gene: TRBV20-1
D gene: TRBD1
J gene: TRBJ2-2
clone size: -
CDR3 protein: CSARDRGSNTGELFF
CDR3 DNA: TGCAGTGCTAGGGACAGGGGTTCGAACACCGGGGAGCTGTTTTTT

V gene: TRBV4-1
D gene: TRBD1
J gene: TRBJ2-2
clone size: -
CDR3 protein: CASSQDWAGGTGELFF
CDR3 DNA: TGCGCCAGCAGCCAAGATTGGGCAGGGGGCACGGGGGAGCTGTTTTTT

V gene: TRBV12-3/TRBV12-4
D gene: -
J gene: TRBJ2-3
clone size: -
CDR3 protein: CASNSPGEGADTQYF
CDR3 DNA: TGTGCCAGCAATTCCCCAGGAGAGGGGGCAGATACGCAGTATTTT

V gene: TRBV24-1
D gene: -
J gene: TRBJ1-1
clone size: -
CDR3 protein: CATSDSGTGPMNTEAFF
CDR3 DNA: TGTGCCACCAGTGACTCCGGGACGGGCCCTATGAACACTGAAGCTTTCTTT

V gene: TRBV30
D gene: -
J gene: TRBJ2-2
clone size: once
CDR3 protein: CAWSVSNTGELFF
CDR3 DNA: TGTGCCTGGAGTGTCAGCAACACCGGGGAGCTGTTTTTT

V gene: TRBV25-1
D gene: -
J gene: TRBJ1-5
clone size: -
CDR3 protein: CASSEYLSNQPQHF
CDR3 DNA: TGTGCCAGCAGTGAATACCTAAGCAATCAGCCCCAGCATTTT

V gene: TRBV20-1
D gene: TRBD1
J gene: TRBJ1-5
clone size: -
CDR3 protein: CSARNGTGNNQPQHF
CDR3 DNA: TGCAGTGCTAGGAACGGGACAGGGAACAATCAGCCCCAGCATTTT

V gene: TRBV15
D gene: -
J gene: TRBJ1-4
clone size: -
CDR3 protein: CATSPSRQAEKLFF
CDR3 DNA: TGTGCCACCAGCCCGAGTCGACAGGCTGAAAAACTGTTTTTT

V gene: TRBV28
D gene: TRBD1
J gene: TRBJ2-7
clone size: -
CDR3 protein: CASSYLGTGIDEQYF
CDR3 DNA: TGTGCCAGCAGCTACCTGGGGACAGGGATTGACGAGCAGTACTTC

V gene: TRBV5-6
D gene: -
J gene: TRBJ2-5
clone size: few
CDR3 protein: CASSLGLEETQYF
CDR3 DNA: TGTGCCAGCAGCTTGGGACTAGAAGAGACCCAGTACTTC

V gene: TRBV7-6
D gene: -
J gene: TRBJ2-5
clone size: -
CDR3 protein: CASSLGPGAQETQYF
CDR3 DNA: TGTGCCAGCAGCTTAGGGCCTGGGGCACAAGAGACCCAGTACTTC

V gene: TRBV12-3/TRBV12-4
D gene: -
J gene: TRBJ2-3
clone size: -
CDR3 protein: CASSSTASTDTQYF
CDR3 DNA: TGTGCCAGCAGTTCGACAGCTAGCACAGATACGCAGTATTTT

V gene: TRBV27
D gene: -
J gene: TRBJ1-5
clone size: -
CDR3 protein: CASSTGTANQPQHF
CDR3 DNA: TGTGCCAGCAGTACCGGGACCGCCAATCAGCCCCAGCATTTT

V gene: TRBV30
D gene: -
J gene: TRBJ2-3
clone size: -
CDR3 protein: CAWSVTARDQLTDTQYF
CDR3 DNA: TGTGCCTGGAGTGTAACAGCGAGGGACCAACTCACAGATACGCAGTATTTT

V gene: TRBV15
D gene: TRBD1
J gene: TRBJ2-1
clone size: -
CDR3 protein: CATSSDRGNEQFF
CDR3 DNA: TGTGCCACCAGCAGCGACAGGGGGAATGAGCAGTTCTTC

V gene: TRBV7-8
D gene: -
J gene: TRBJ1-1
clone size: -
CDR3 protein: CASSLIKTEAFF
CDR3 DNA: TGTGCCAGCAGCTTAATTAAGACTGAAGCTTTCTTT

V gene: TRBV25-1
D gene: -
J gene: TRBJ1-2
clone size: -
CDR3 protein: CASSRGNGYTF
CDR3 DNA: TGTGCCAGCAGTAGGGGTAATGGCTACACCTTC

V gene: TRBV6-2/TRBV6-3
D gene: TRBD2
J gene: TRBJ2-7
clone size: -
CDR3 protein: CASSAGLVSYEQYF
CDR3 DNA: TGTGCCAGCAGTGCGGGACTAGTTTCCTACGAGCAGTACTTC

V gene: TRBV18
D gene: TRBD1
J gene: TRBJ1-1
clone size: -
CDR3 protein: CASVRTGGSTEAFF
CDR3 DNA: TGTGCCAGCGTCAGGACAGGGGGGAGTACTGAAGCTTTCTTT

V gene: TRBV6-5
D gene: TRBD2
J gene: TRBJ2-2
clone size: -
CDR3 protein: CASSYRGDTGELFF
CDR3 DNA: TGTGCCAGCAGTTACCGGGGGGACACCGGGGAGCTGTTTTTT

V gene: TRBV3-1
D gene: -
J gene: TRBJ2-7
clone size: once
CDR3 protein: CASSPDLNLYEQYF
CDR3 DNA: TGTGCCAGCAGCCCAGATTTAAATCTCTACGAGCAGTACTTC

V gene: TRBV30
D gene: -
J gene: TRBJ2-5
clone size: few
CDR3 protein: CASQRPGAETQYF
CDR3 DNA: TGTGCCTCTCAAAGGCCGGGGGCAGAGACCCAGTACTTC

V gene: TRBV20-1
D gene: -
J gene: TRBJ1-1
clone size: -
CDR3 protein: CSAPDRPNTEAFF
CDR3 DNA: TGCAGTGCTCCTGACCGGCCGAACACTGAAGCTTTCTTT

V gene: TRBV27
D gene: TRBD1
J gene: TRBJ1-5
clone size: -
CDR3 protein: CASAAGGNSNQPQHF
CDR3 DNA: TGTGCCAGCGCGGCAGGGGGGAATAGCAATCAGCCCCAGCATTTT